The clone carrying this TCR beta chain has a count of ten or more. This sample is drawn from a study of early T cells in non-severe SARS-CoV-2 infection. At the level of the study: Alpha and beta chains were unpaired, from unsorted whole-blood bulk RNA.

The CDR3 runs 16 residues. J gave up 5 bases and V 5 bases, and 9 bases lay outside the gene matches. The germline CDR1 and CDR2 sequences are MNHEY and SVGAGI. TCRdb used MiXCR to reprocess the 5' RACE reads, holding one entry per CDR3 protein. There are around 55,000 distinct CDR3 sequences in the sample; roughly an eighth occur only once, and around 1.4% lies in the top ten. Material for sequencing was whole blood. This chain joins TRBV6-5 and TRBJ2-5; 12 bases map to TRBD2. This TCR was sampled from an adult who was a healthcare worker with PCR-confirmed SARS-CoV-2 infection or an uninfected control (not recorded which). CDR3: CASSRLAGDVRETQYF. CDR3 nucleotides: TGTGCCAGCAGTCGACTAGCGGGGGATGTGCGGGAGACCCAGTACTTC.